The 7 T cell receptor beta chains below come from one sample, sequenced in a study of post-analysis software for immune sequencing data. Regarding the study as a whole: The study found TRBV5-6, TRBV5-1 and TRBV20-1 among five or six TRBV segments more frequent in patients than controls.

Their recognized antigens are unknown. Included in the TCR beta cDNA libraries were unique molecular identifiers. TCRdb passed the PCR reads through MiXCR, listing each CDR3 protein once. The table includes roughly 580,000 distinct CDR3 sequences, about 40% detected once. What was sequenced was blood. These receptor sequences come from a girl between 10 and 17 years old with multiple sclerosis.

The genes are TRBV7-2 and TRBJ1-1, with D perhaps TRBD1 (6 bases). This CDR3 comprises 13 residues. V was clipped by 3 bases and J by 8 bases, with 13 bases between them. CDR1 is SGHTA, CDR2 FQGNSA, per germline. The CDR3 spells CASSFQEGGEAFF. DNA of the CDR3: TGTGCCAGCAGCTTCCAGGAAGGGGGGGAAGCTTTCTTT.

The chain has TRBV24-1 and TRBJ2-1; the match to TRBD2 covers 8 bases. Unmatched junction bases numbered 6, after V lost 9 bases and J lost 6 bases. Germline lookup yields CDR1 KGHDR and CDR2 SFDVKD. The CDR3 is made up of 13 amino acids. In DNA form, the CDR3 reads TGTGCCACCTCAGCGGGAGAGATCAATGAGCAGTTCTTC. Translating it yields CATSAGEINEQFF.

The CDR3 here is CASSPAPSQGETQYF. The CDR3, as DNA: TGTGCCAGCAGTCCCGCGCCGTCTCAAGGGGAGACCCAGTACTTC. The chain recombines TRBV12-3 or TRBV12-4 with TRBJ2-5, with no clear D. With 5 bases removed from V and 5 bases from J, the gap between germline ends came to 18 bases. This CDR3 has 15 residues.

This clonotype was seen at least ten times. V is TRBV15 and J is TRBJ2-7; D is uncertain. V lost 2 bases, J lost 0 bases, and 8 bases lay in between. The V gene's germline CDR1 is LNHNV and CDR2 YYDKDF (reference sequence). The CDR3 is 14 amino acids. The CDR3 DNA is TGTGCCACCAGCAGAACGGACGGCTCCTACGAGCAGTACTTC. It codes for CATSRTDGSYEQYF.

About this clonotype itself: Germline and junction disagree at one end, which may indicate a read error. The chain has TRBV6-2 or TRBV6-3 and TRBJ1-2; D gene uncertain. Germline V gene lookup returns CDR1 MNHEY and CDR2 SVGEGT. CDR3 length: 13 residues. CDR3 residues: CASSYSDDYGYTF. The CDR3 bases are TGTGCCAGCAGCTACTCAGATGACTATGGCTACACCTTC.

The genes are TRBV29-1 and TRBJ2-7; maybe TRBD1 (6 bases). Trimming shortened V by 6 bases and J by 2 bases, and 14 bases separated the two germline ends. The CDR3 has 13 residues. The germline gives CDR1 SQVTM, CDR2 ANQGSEA. CDR3: CSVTGLAPYEQYF. CDR3 coding DNA: TGCAGCGTAACAGGGTTAGCTCCCTACGAGCAGTACTTC.

This sequence joins TRBV7-2 and TRBJ2-5; D not certain. This CDR3 contains 14 residues. The V gene lost 2 bases and the J gene lost 2 bases, with 9 bases spanning the gap. Germline V gene sequence: CDR1 SGHTA, CDR2 FQGNSA. CDR3 residues: CASSLYSTQETQYF. CDR3 nucleotide sequence: TGTGCCAGCAGCTTATATAGTACTCAAGAGACCCAGTACTTC.